Shown below are 28 T cell receptor beta chains from a single sample sequenced in a study of blood T cell repertoires in COVID-19. Data came from immunoSEQ multiplex PCR; TCRdb stores just in-frame clones and leaves some out. Of approximately 410,000 clones listed, about nine tenths were seen once; the top ten hold 1.4% to 1.5%. Sequencing was carried out using peripheral blood. All receptors come from a woman younger than 45 with active or convalescent COVID-19.

The gene calls are TRBV30 and TRBJ1-1; possibly TRBD1 for D (5 bases). V gave up 0 bases and J gave up 6 bases, with 11 bases separating them. Germline CDR1 is GTSNPN and CDR2 is SVGIG (reference sequence). The CDR3 totals 13 residues. CDR3: CAWSVLSGAEAFF. For the CDR3, the DNA is TGTGCCTGGAGTGTACTCTCGGGGGCTGAAGCTTTCTTT. Using reference TRBV30 and TRBJ1-1 for the parts outside the CDR3, the full variable domain is SQTIHQWPATLVQPVGSPLSLECTVEGTSNPNLYWYRQAAGRGLQLLFYSVGIGQISSEVPQNLSASRPQDRQFILSSKKLLLSDSGFYLCAWSVLSGAEAFFGQGTRLTVV.

V and J are TRBV7-8 and TRBJ1-1; D remains ambiguous. V lost 5 bases to trimming and J lost 0 bases, with 16 bases between them. Germline CDR1 and CDR2: SGHVS and FQNEAQ. This CDR3 comprises 16 residues. This CDR3 is CASSDISRRMNTEAFF. DNA for the CDR3: TGTGCCAGCAGCGACATATCTCGAAGGATGAACACTGAAGCTTTCTTT.

J is TRBJ2-2 and V is TRBV4-1; TRBD2 agrees at 9 bases. V lost 4 bases, J lost 6 bases, and 15 bases stayed unmatched. Per germline, CDR1 MGHRA and CDR2 YSYEKL. CDR3 length: 18 residues. The CDR3: CASSRMPGLALSAGELFF. In DNA form, the CDR3 reads TGCGCCAGCAGCCGGATGCCGGGACTAGCCTTATCCGCCGGGGAGCTGTTTTTT.

CDR3 protein: CASVFPGQANYGYTF. The CDR3 nucleotides are TGTGCCAGCGTCTTTCCGGGACAGGCCAACTATGGCTACACCTTC. The chain combines TRBV2 with TRBJ1-2, with 8 bases aligning to TRBD1. Per the germline V gene, CDR1 is SNHLY and CDR2 is FYNNEI. V lost 8 bases to trimming and J lost 2 bases; unmatched junction nucleotides: 10. The CDR3 totals 15 residues.

V is TRBV7-9 and J is TRBJ1-1, with D perhaps TRBD1 (6 bases). The CDR3 has 14 amino acids. Trimming removed 2 bases from V and 4 bases from J, with 11 bases in between. Germline CDR1 SEHNR, CDR2 FQNEAQ (reference sequence). CDR3 DNA sequence: TGTGCCAGCAGCTTATTTCAGGGGACCACTGAAGCTTTCTTT. It is translated as CASSLFQGTTEAFF.

The J gene is TRBJ1-3, the V gene TRBV10-3, with D possibly matching TRBD1 (6 bases). The V gene lost 2 bases and the J gene lost 4 bases, with 9 bases spanning the gap. This CDR3 region has 14 residues. Germline V CDR1 and CDR2: ENHRY, SYGVKD. The CDR3 is CAISEGGSGNTIYF. CDR3 in DNA: TGTGCCATCAGTGAGGGGGGCAGCGGAAACACCATATATTTT.

This clone was observed a few times. This rearrangement joins TRBV28 to TRBJ1-5; D perhaps matches TRBD1 (6 bases). The length of the CDR3 is 18 residues. Deletions cut 6 bases from V and 1 base from J, with 22 bases between. The germline CDR1 and CDR2 sequences are MDHEN and SYDVKM. CDR3 in DNA: TGTGCCAGCAGAGAAAGGAACAGGGTTGTTTTGAGCAATCAGCCCCAGCATTTT. Residues: CASRERNRVVLSNQPQHF. The entire variable domain, with the rest obtained from reference TRBV28 and TRBJ1-5, is as follows: DVKVTQSSRYLVKRTGEKVFLECVQDMDHENMFWYRQDPGLGLRLIYFSYDVKMKEKGDIPEGYSVSREKKERFSLILESASTNQTSMYLCASRERNRVVLSNQPQHFGDGTRLSIL.

The CDR3 region is CASSPNPPGRTYEQYF. Written as DNA, the CDR3 is TGTGCCAGCAGTCCAAACCCCCCGGGGAGGACCTACGAGCAGTACTTC. The chain uses TRBV27 and TRBJ2-7; D possibly corresponds to TRBD2 (6 bases). CDR1 and CDR2 from the germline V gene are MNHEY and SMNVEV (reference sequence). The V gene lost 5 bases and the J gene lost 2 bases, with 19 bases spanning the gap. CDR3 length equals 16 residues.

This chain joins TRBV18 and TRBJ1-5, with D perhaps matching TRBD1 (5 bases). The CDR3 is 15 amino acids. V was clipped by 9 bases and J by 1 base, with 16 bases between them. Germline lookup yields CDR1 KGHSH and CDR2 LQKENI. CDR3 DNA: TGTGCCAGTAATCTTGTGGGGGGAAGCAATCAGCCCCAGCATTTT. This encodes CASNLVGGSNQPQHF.

The J gene is TRBJ1-2, the V gene TRBV4-1; 9 bases are a match to TRBD1. The germline gives CDR1 MGHRA, CDR2 YSYEKL. Germline trimming cut 2 bases from V and 3 bases from J; bases unmatched to any gene: 10. The CDR3 is made up of 17 amino acids. DNA of the CDR3: TGCGCCAGCAGCCAATATGATCCGACAGGGGGGGACTATGGCTACACCTTC. It yields the protein CASSQYDPTGGDYGYTF.

V and J are TRBV19 and TRBJ1-3; 7 positions agree with TRBD1. Per the germline V gene, CDR1 is LNHDA and CDR2 is SQIVND (reference sequence). Trimming cost V 5 bases and J 1 base; bases outside gene matches: 11. The CDR3 runs to 17 residues. The CDR3 is CASSSLQGHQSGNTIYF. The CDR3 bases are TGTGCCAGTAGTTCTCTACAGGGGCACCAGTCTGGAAACACCATATATTTT.

The CDR3 DNA follows: TGCGCCAGCAGCCAAACCGAAGGGGGGGCCGGATACGAGCAGTACTTC. Protein: CASSQTEGGAGYEQYF. J is TRBJ2-7 and V is TRBV4-1, with a weak D call TRBD2 (7 bases). Germline V gene sequence: CDR1 MGHRA, CDR2 YSYEKL. CDR3 size: 16 residues. Between the trimmed V and J ends, which lost 2 bases and 4 bases, there was a span of 18 bases.

This clone has just a few counts. This chain joins TRBV19 and TRBJ1-5; 10 bases are shared with TRBD1. The germline gives CDR1 LNHDA, CDR2 SQIVND (reference sequence). Losses at the gene ends were 5 bases for V and 6 bases for J; bases not matched to a gene: 16. The CDR3 is 18 amino acids. The CDR3 region has the DNA TGTGCCAGTAGTTTGGGCAGCTACCGACAGGGGGCAGGTCAGCCCCAGCATTTT. This codes for CASSLGSYRQGAGQPQHF.

This clone appeared once. The chain recombines TRBV3-1 (or the pseudogene TRBV3-2) with TRBJ2-7, with D possibly matching TRBD1 (6 bases). This CDR3 is 17 amino acids long. Trimming took off 6 bases at V and 2 bases at J, with 23 bases between the two ends. The germline gives CDR1 LGHDT, CDR2 YNNKEL (reference sequence). CDR3 sequence: CASSRGPNRGIPYEQYF. The CDR3, as DNA: TGTGCCAGCAGTCGAGGACCGAATAGGGGGATCCCCTACGAGCAGTACTTC.

This chain uses TRBV27 with TRBJ1-3, with unresolved D. Germline CDR1 is MNHEY and CDR2 is SMNVEV (reference sequence). This CDR3 is built from 14 residues. Trimming removed 5 bases at V and 0 bases at J, with 8 bases between. The CDR3 DNA follows: TGTGCCAGCAGTACCCAGTTCTCTGGAAACACCATATATTTT. This encodes CASSTQFSGNTIYF.

The chain carries TRBV3-1 (or the pseudogene TRBV3-2) and TRBJ2-7; D possibly corresponds to TRBD1 (6 bases). The V end was cut by 0 bases, the J end by 5 bases, with 17 bases between. The CDR3 consists of 16 residues. The V gene's germline CDR1 is LGHDT and CDR2 YNNKEL (reference sequence). DNA of the CDR3: TGTGCCAGCAGCCAAGATCCTTGGCAGGGGAGAAACGAGCAGTACTTC. This encodes CASSQDPWQGRNEQYF.

This chain joins TRBV18 and TRBJ1-1; D is undetermined. CDR3 length equals 12 residues. With 5 bases removed from V and 11 bases from J, the gap between germline ends came to 15 bases. CDR1 KGHSH and CDR2 LQKENI come from the germline V gene. The CDR3, as DNA: TGTGCCAGCTCAAGGGAGGGAATGAGGGCTTTCTTT. The encoded protein is CASSREGMRAFF.

The V gene is TRBV19, the J gene TRBJ1-1; 7 bases map to TRBD1. CDR3 size: 14 residues. Germline V gene sequence: CDR1 LNHDA, CDR2 SQIVND (reference sequence). Trimming cost V 5 bases and J 9 bases; bases outside gene matches: 12. In nucleotides, the CDR3 is TGTGCCAGTAGTCCACACGATCCGGACAGGAAAGCTTTCTTT. Translating it yields CASSPHDPDRKAFF.

The J gene is TRBJ2-1, the V gene TRBV13, with a tentative D call TRBD2 (6 bases). The V end lost 5 bases, the J end lost 5 bases, and 19 bases lay between the germline ends. The CDR3 runs to 16 residues. The germline gives CDR1 PRHDT, CDR2 FYEKMQ (reference sequence). CDR3 sequence (DNA): TGTGCCAGCAGCCTCAACCTGGCGGGAAGGAACAATGAGCAGTTCTTC. This codes for CASSLNLAGRNNEQFF.

The rearrangement joins TRBV19 to TRBJ2-3; 9 bases align to TRBD2. Germline CDR1 is LNHDA and CDR2 is SQIVND (reference sequence). CDR3 size: 16 residues. Trimming took 5 bases from V and 1 from J; bases not matched to a gene: 7. CDR3 region: CASSETSGTGTDTQYF. The CDR3 DNA follows: TGTGCCAGTAGTGAGACTAGCGGAACTGGCACAGATACGCAGTATTTT.

This chain links TRBV7-2 with TRBJ2-3; tentatively, D is TRBD2 (5 bases). Trimming cost V 2 bases and J 2 bases, with 8 bases left between them. The CDR3 has 14 amino acids. Germline V CDR1 and CDR2: SGHTA, FQGNSA. Here the CDR3 DNA reads TGTGCCAGCAGCTTACCGGGGAACACAGATACGCAGTATTTT. It encodes CASSLPGNTDTQYF.

The chain uses TRBV19 and TRBJ1-5; D perhaps matches TRBD1 (6 bases). The germline V and J ends were trimmed by 7 bases and 5 bases, with 24 bases remaining between them. This CDR3 is built from 17 residues. Germline V CDR1 and CDR2: LNHDA, SQIVND (reference sequence). For the CDR3, the DNA is TGTGCCAGTAATTCGGTCCGCGGGGGCTCCATGGATCAGCCCCAGCATTTT. Translated, it gives CASNSVRGGSMDQPQHF.

The V call is TRBV7-2, the J call TRBJ2-7, with D perhaps TRBD2 (7 bases). The CDR3 extends over 16 amino acids. V gave up 4 bases and J gave up 4 bases, with 20 bases separating them. The germline V gene encodes CDR1 SGHTA and CDR2 FQGNSA. The CDR3 DNA follows: TGTGCCAGCAGCTACCTCCGGCGGGGGCAGAGTTACGAGCAGTACTTC. This sequence encodes CASSYLRRGQSYEQYF. The full variable domain, its missing parts supplied by reference TRBV7-2 and TRBJ2-7, is GAGVSQSPSNKVTEKGKDVELRCDPISGHTALYWYRQSLGQGLEFLIYFQGNSAPDKSGLPSDRFSAERTGGSVSTLTIQRTQQEDSAVYLCASSYLRRGQSYEQYFGPGTRLTVT.

The chain recombines TRBV7-6 with TRBJ2-4, with 7 bases that match TRBD2. Germline-derived CDR1 and CDR2 are SGHVS and FNYEAQ. The CDR3 is made up of 14 amino acids. Trimming took 5 bases from V and 8 from J; bases not matched to a gene: 9. CDR3 coding DNA: TGTGCCAGCAGCCCCCGGCAGGGAGGGGACATTCAGTACTTC. It encodes CASSPRQGGDIQYF.

The chain couples TRBV19 to TRBJ2-3; TRBD1 matches at 7 bases. Germline V gives CDR1 LNHDA, CDR2 SQIVND (reference sequence). The CDR3 sequence is 12 residues long. Trimming removed 9 bases from V and 5 bases from J; junction bases left unmatched: 5. The CDR3 loop is CASQTGKDTQYF. CDR3 DNA: TGTGCCAGCCAGACAGGGAAAGATACGCAGTATTTT.

The gene calls are TRBV18 and TRBJ2-1, with 13 positions matching TRBD2. The CDR3 runs 15 residues. Trimming at V came to 6 bases and at J to 12 bases, leaving 11 bases not matched to a gene. Germline loops: CDR1 KGHSH, CDR2 LQKENI. The CDR3 DNA reads as TGTGCCAGCTCGCCCGGGACTAGCGGGGTCTTGGGGCAGTTCTTC. This codes for CASSPGTSGVLGQFF. Variable domain in full (rest from reference TRBV18 and TRBJ2-1): NAGVMQNPRHLVRRRGQEARLRCSPMKGHSHVYWYRQLPEEGLKFMVYLQKENIIDESGMPKERFSAEFPKEGPSILRIQQVVRGDSAAYFCASSPGTSGVLGQFFGPGTRLTVL.

Here the CDR3 reads CASSEQWADNYGYTF. CDR3 DNA sequence: TGTGCCAGCAGTGAACAGTGGGCAGATAACTATGGCTACACCTTC. This rearrangement joins TRBV6-1 to TRBJ1-2; D gene unclear. The length of the CDR3 is 15 residues. The germline V and J ends were trimmed by 2 bases and 1 base, with 11 bases remaining between them. CDR1 MNHNS and CDR2 SASEGT come from the germline V gene.

The chain carries TRBV13 and TRBJ2-1, with 10 bases matching TRBD2. In germline, CDR1 is PRHDT, CDR2 FYEKMQ (reference sequence). The CDR3 runs 15 residues. V shed 5 bases and J 4 bases; nucleotides not matched to a gene: 5. For the CDR3, the DNA is TGTGCCAGCAGCGAGACTAGCGGGCGTTACAATGAGCAGTTCTTC. Amino acid sequence: CASSETSGRYNEQFF.